The T cell receptor (beta chain) described here comes from a study of identical twins. Template switching added a universal primer site; cDNA carried unique molecular identifiers. MiXCR, applied by TCRdb to the 5' RACE reads, yields one record per CDR3 protein. Here the sample spans some 790,000 distinct CDR3 sequences, over 15% being singletons. Study-wide results and limits: Abundant cord blood beta clonotypes carried fewer insertions; memory repertoires showed none. Conclusions leaned on cross-sectional statistical analysis and did not track the same donors over time.

This clonotype was observed a handful of times. Antigen unknown. Trimming removed 6 bases from V and 6 bases from J; junction bases left unmatched: 11. Germline values: CDR1 SEHNR, CDR2 FQNEAQ (reference sequence). The CDR3 loop spans 14 amino acids. These sequences were also reported in another study, on T cells expressing NK-cell markers.

The V call is TRBV7-9, the J call TRBJ2-7; 7 bases match TRBD2. The origin of this receptor is a woman aged 18-35 years in good health. The sequenced sample consisted of PBMCs. The CDR3 DNA reads as TGTGCCAGCAGATCCGGGGACTACCAAGTCGAGCAGTACTTC. It translates to CASRSGDYQVEQYF.